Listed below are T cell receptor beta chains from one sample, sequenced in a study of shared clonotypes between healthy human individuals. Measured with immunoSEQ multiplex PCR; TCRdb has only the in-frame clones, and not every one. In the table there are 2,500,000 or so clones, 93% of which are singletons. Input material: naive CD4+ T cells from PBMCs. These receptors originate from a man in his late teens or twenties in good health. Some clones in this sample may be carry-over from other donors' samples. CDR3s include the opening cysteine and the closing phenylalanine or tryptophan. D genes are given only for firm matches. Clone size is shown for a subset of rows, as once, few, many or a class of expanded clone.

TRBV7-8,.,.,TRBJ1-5,CASSLAPGKYQPQHF,TGTGCCAGCAGCTTAGCTCCAGGGAAGTATCAGCCCCAGCATTTT
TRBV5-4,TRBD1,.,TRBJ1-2,CASSRENLGQTGGYTF,TGTGCCAGCAGCCGCGAAAACCTGGGACAGACGGGAGGCTACACCTTC
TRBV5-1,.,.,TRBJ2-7,CASSYGQAPVSYEQYF,TGCGCCAGCAGCTATGGCCAGGCTCCCGTCTCCTACGAGCAGTACTTC
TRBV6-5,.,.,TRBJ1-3,CASSLSTVGNTIYF,TGTGCCAGCAGTTTATCGACGGTTGGAAACACCATATATTTT
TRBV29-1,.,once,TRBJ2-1,CSVEDFRSKAYEQFF,TGCAGCGTTGAAGATTTCAGGTCTAAGGCCTATGAGCAGTTCTTC
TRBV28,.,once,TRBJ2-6,CASRTDGDFSSSGANVLTF,TGTGCCAGTAGAACAGACGGGGACTTCTCCAGCTCTGGGGCCAACGTCCTGACTTTC
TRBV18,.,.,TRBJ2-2,CASSQMTGLSTGELFF,TGTGCCAGCTCCCAGATGACAGGCCTCAGCACCGGGGAGCTGTTTTTT
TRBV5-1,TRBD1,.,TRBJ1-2,CASSSRGTGEYRGYTF,TGCGCCAGCAGCTCCCGGGGGACAGGGGAGTATCGCGGCTACACCTTC
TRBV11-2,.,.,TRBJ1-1,CASSLDITMNTEAFF,TGTGCCAGCAGCTTAGACATAACCATGAACACTGAAGCTTTCTTT
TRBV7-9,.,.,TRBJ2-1,CASSFPNSNEQFF,TGTGCCAGCAGTTTCCCCAATTCCAATGAGCAGTTCTTC